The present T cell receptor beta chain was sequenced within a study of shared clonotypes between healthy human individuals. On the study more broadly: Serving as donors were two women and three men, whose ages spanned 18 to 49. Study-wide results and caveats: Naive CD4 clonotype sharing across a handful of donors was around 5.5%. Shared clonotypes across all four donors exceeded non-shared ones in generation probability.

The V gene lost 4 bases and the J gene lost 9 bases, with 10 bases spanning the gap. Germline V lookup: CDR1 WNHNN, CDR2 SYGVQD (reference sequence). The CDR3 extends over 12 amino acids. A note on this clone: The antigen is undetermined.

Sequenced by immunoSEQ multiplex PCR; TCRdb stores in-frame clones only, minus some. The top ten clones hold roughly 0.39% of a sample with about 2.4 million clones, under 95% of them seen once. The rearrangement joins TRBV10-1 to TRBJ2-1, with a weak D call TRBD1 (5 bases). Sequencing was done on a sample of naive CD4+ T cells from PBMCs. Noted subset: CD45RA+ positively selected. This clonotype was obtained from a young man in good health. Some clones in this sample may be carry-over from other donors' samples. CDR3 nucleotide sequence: TGCGCCAGCAGTGCCAGGGTAGGTGAGCAGTTCTTC. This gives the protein CASSARVGEQFF.